These T cell receptor beta chains were read from a single sample in a study of T cell changes during pregnancy in multiple sclerosis. The assay was immunoSEQ multiplex PCR, and TCRdb's table has in-frame clones only and misses some. The data contain about 70,000 clones, about 95% of them seen just once; the ten biggest clones take up around 0.6%. Sequences were derived from peripheral blood, sampled in the third trimester of pregnancy. These receptors were taken from a female donor with multiple sclerosis, enrolled in a pregnancy study. Each CDR3 is given with its conserved first and last residue. A D gene is named only where the DNA matches it firmly. Some rows mark clone size as missing; the rest say once, few, many or name a class of expanded clone.

CASSLNFREAFF,TGTGCCAGCAGCTTAAATTTCCGGGAAGCTTTCTTT,.,.,TRBJ1-1,TRBV7-2
CASSTTGAEAFF,TGTGCCAGCAGCACCACAGGGGCGGAAGCTTTCTTT,.,TRBD1,TRBJ1-1,TRBV14
CASSYPQNLGEVPQHF,TGTGCCAGCAGTTACCCACAAAATCTGGGGGAGGTGCCCCAGCATTTT,once,.,TRBJ1-5,TRBV6-6
CASSRASGGSNTGELFF,TGTGCCAGTAGTAGGGCTAGCGGGGGGTCGAACACCGGGGAGCTGTTTTTT,.,TRBD2,TRBJ2-2,TRBV19
CASSNRVDSNQPQHF,TGCGCCAGCAGCAACAGGGTAGATAGCAATCAGCCCCAGCATTTT,.,.,TRBJ1-5,TRBV4-1
CASSILGASQANIQYF,TGTGCCAGTAGTATCCTTGGGGCCTCCCAAGCTAACATTCAGTACTTC,.,.,TRBJ2-4,TRBV19
CASSLALLSGGAEETQYF,TGTGCCAGCAGCTTAGCGCTCCTAAGCGGGGGGGCTGAAGAGACCCAGTACTTC,.,TRBD2,TRBJ2-5,TRBV7-2
CASSLGLASGGASYYF,TGTGCCAGCAGCCTCGGACTGGCAAGCGGGGGGGCCTCGTATTACTTC,.,TRBD2,TRBJ2-4,TRBV4-2
CASSPGLIANYGYTF,TGTGCCAGCAGTCCAGGACTTATAGCTAACTATGGCTACACCTTC,.,.,TRBJ1-2,TRBV6-5
CASRPGGGYTGELFF,TGTGCCAGTAGGCCAGGGGGAGGTTACACCGGGGAGCTGTTTTTT,.,.,TRBJ2-2,TRBV19
CASSPAAFATNEKLFF,TGTGCCAGCAGCCCCGCAGCGTTTGCAACTAATGAAAAACTGTTTTTT,.,.,TRBJ1-4,TRBV7-2
CASSLAPLAGGGYEQYF,TGTGCCAGCAGCTTGGCCCCTCTAGCGGGGGGTGGCTACGAGCAGTACTTC,.,TRBD2,TRBJ2-7,TRBV5-4
CASSLRRQGTGGYTF,TGTGCCAGCAGTCTCAGAAGACAGGGGACAGGAGGCTACACCTTC,.,TRBD1,TRBJ1-2,TRBV27
CKNRAGNTIYF,TGCAAGAACAGGGCTGGAAACACCATATATTTT,.,.,TRBJ1-3,TRBV20-1
CASSLDPGVGDQPQHF,TGTGCCAGCAGCTTAGATCCGGGGGTAGGGGATCAGCCCCAGCATTTT,.,.,TRBJ1-5,TRBV7-2
CASSPDAGQAATQYF,TGTGCCAGCAGCCCCGACGCTGGACAGGCGGCAACGCAGTATTTT,.,TRBD1,TRBJ2-3,TRBV7-6
CASSHWTDSYNSPLHF,TGCGCCAGCAGCCATTGGACAGACTCCTATAATTCACCCCTCCACTTT,.,.,TRBJ1-6,TRBV4-3
CASSAVAGADNEQFF,TGTGCCAGCAGCGCCGTAGCGGGGGCGGACAATGAGCAGTTCTTC,.,TRBD2,TRBJ2-1,TRBV2
CARSSPGQGRDQPQHF,TGTGCCAGAAGCTCCCCCGGACAGGGCCGGGATCAGCCCCAGCATTTT,.,.,TRBJ1-5,TRBV7-5
CASSGRLAGGPDTQYF,TGTGCCAGCAGCGGCAGACTAGCGGGGGGCCCAGATACGCAGTATTTT,.,TRBD2,TRBJ2-3,TRBV7-6
CAIVSGRSGEQYF,TGTGCCATCGTTTCGGGCAGGAGCGGCGAGCAGTACTTC,once,.,TRBJ2-7,TRBV10-3
CATSRGAWAIYF,TGTGCCACCAGCAGAGGGGCGTGGGCCATATATTTT,.,.,TRBJ1-3,TRBV15
CAWTADSGNEQFF,TGTGCCTGGACCGCGGATTCGGGTAATGAGCAGTTCTTC,.,.,TRBJ2-1,TRBV30
CASSQTVWRGGHTGELFF,TGTGCCAGCAGCCAAACTGTCTGGCGGGGGGGCCACACCGGGGAGCTGTTTTTT,.,TRBD2,TRBJ2-2,TRBV14
CAWSVTENYGYTF,TGTGCCTGGAGTGTAACGGAGAACTATGGCTACACCTTC,few,.,TRBJ1-2,TRBV30
CASSPLPPLHF,TGTGCCAGCAGCCCCCTTCCACCCCTCCACTTT,.,.,TRBJ1-6,TRBV7-9
CASSPPQGREQYF,TGTGCCAGCAGCCCTCCCCAGGGTCGCGAGCAGTACTTC,.,.,TRBJ2-7,TRBV6-5
CATRLANTGELFF,TGTGCCACTCGACTAGCTAACACCGGGGAGCTGTTTTTT,.,TRBD2,TRBJ2-2,TRBV10-3
CATSTGSRNTEAFF,TGTGCCACCTCAACAGGGTCCAGGAACACTGAAGCTTTCTTT,.,.,TRBJ1-1,TRBV19
CASSEPRQFQTQYF,TGTGCCAGCAGTGAGCCAAGACAGTTTCAGACCCAGTACTTC,.,.,TRBJ2-5,TRBV25-1
CASSLVAGPNYGYTF,TGTGCCAGCAGCTTAGTCGCAGGGCCTAACTATGGCTACACCTTC,.,.,TRBJ1-2,TRBV7-9
CARSLGQARNTIYF,TGTGCCAGAAGCTTGGGACAGGCCAGAAACACCATATATTTT,.,.,TRBJ1-3,TRBV5-3
CASSVQLSGLAGRDTQYF,TGTGCCAGCAGCGTTCAACTTTCGGGACTAGCGGGGAGAGATACGCAGTATTTT,.,TRBD2,TRBJ2-3,TRBV9
CASSPTGATEAFF,TGTGCCAGCAGCCCGACAGGGGCCACTGAAGCTTTCTTT,.,TRBD1,TRBJ1-1,TRBV6-1
CASSQDLGSASYEQYF,TGCGCCAGCAGCCAAGATCTGGGCAGTGCCTCCTACGAGCAGTACTTC,.,.,TRBJ2-7,TRBV4-3
CASSIAQGDYGYTF,TGTGCCAGTAGTATAGCCCAGGGTGACTATGGCTACACCTTC,.,.,TRBJ1-2,TRBV19
CASSLGAATKGARNEKLFF,TGTGCCAGCAGCTTAGGAGCGGCCACCAAGGGGGCACGGAATGAAAAACTGTTTTTT,.,TRBD1,TRBJ1-4,TRBV7-9
CASSYRQGNTEAFF,TGTGCCAGCAGTTATAGGCAGGGAAACACTGAAGCTTTCTTT,.,.,TRBJ1-1,TRBV6-5
CASSLGTSGGTYEQYF,TGTGCCAGCAGCCTGGGGACTAGCGGGGGAACTTACGAGCAGTACTTC,.,TRBD2,TRBJ2-7,TRBV5-4
CASSLSSNEQFF,TGTGCCAGTAGCCTGTCTAGCAATGAGCAGTTCTTC,.,.,TRBJ2-1,TRBV19
CASSPTGRTEAFF,TGTGCCAGCAGCCCGACAGGTCGTACTGAAGCTTTCTTT,.,.,TRBJ1-1,TRBV7-3
CASSLSGQGNQPQHF,TGTGCCAGCAGCCTCTCAGGACAGGGCAATCAGCCCCAGCATTTT,.,TRBD1,TRBJ1-5,TRBV5-4
CASSRRTVTEAFF,TGTGCCAGCAGCCGACGGACAGTCACTGAAGCTTTCTTT,.,.,TRBJ1-1,TRBV11-3
CASRMGARDQPQHF,TGTGCCAGCAGAATGGGGGCGCGGGATCAGCCCCAGCATTTT,.,.,TRBJ1-5,TRBV2
CASSPRLAGELFF,TGTGCCAGTTCCCCGAGACTGGCCGGGGAGCTGTTTTTT,.,.,TRBJ2-2,TRBV7-3
CASSIPDRYNQPQHF,TGTGCCAGTAGTATCCCTGACAGATACAATCAGCCCCAGCATTTT,.,.,TRBJ1-5,TRBV19
CASSRTGGNTEAFF,TGCGCCAGCAGCCGGACAGGGGGGAACACTGAAGCTTTCTTT,.,TRBD1,TRBJ1-1,TRBV5-1
CASSSVPGNEQFF,TGTGCCAGCAGTTCGGTCCCGGGGAATGAGCAGTTCTTC,.,.,TRBJ2-1,TRBV6-6
CASSLLTGLNTEAFF,TGTGCCAGCAGCCTCTTGACAGGATTGAACACTGAAGCTTTCTTT,.,.,TRBJ1-1,TRBV7-9
CASSIGTRYGYTF,TGTGCCAGTAGTATAGGGACACGCTATGGCTACACCTTC,.,.,TRBJ1-2,TRBV19